This TCR beta chain was sequenced during a study of lymphopenia after photon versus proton radiotherapy. Study-level findings and limits: Under photons, naive T cells and diversity fell while effector/memory populations rose.

Profiling relied on immunoSEQ multiplex PCR, and the TCRdb table lists in-frame clones only, not all of them. Here the sample spans 6,500 to 8,000 clones, roughly 91% being singletons. Trimming took off 5 bases at V and 1 base at J, with 15 bases between the two ends. Per germline, CDR1 SGDLS and CDR2 YYNGEE. The CDR3 has 15 residues. Note on this clone: Its specificity is not known.

This chain joins TRBV9 and TRBJ1-1; possibly TRBD1 for D (6 bases). This TCR was recovered from a man in his 60s with cholangiocarcinoma. Sequenced material: peripheral blood, taken from a patient treated with photon-based radiotherapy. CDR3 nucleotide sequence: TGTGCCAGCAGTTTACTTCCGGACAGGAACACTGAAGCTTTCTTT. Translating it yields CASSLLPDRNTEAFF.